The 25 T cell receptor beta chains listed next were all sequenced from one sample in a study of blood T cell repertoires in COVID-19. Clones were read by immunoSEQ multiplex PCR, and TCRdb kept only the in-frame ones, dropping some. The table shows just over 300,000 clones, with about nine tenths occurring only once. Sample: PBMCs or T cells enriched from blood (not recorded which). These receptors all come from a man aged 25 to 40 who had recovered from COVID-19.

This clone has more than one count but fewer than ten. The chain has TRBV21-1 and TRBJ1-1. TRBV21-1 is shown as a pseudogene. The CDR3 length is 15 residues. The CDR3 loop reads CASSLKDGGIAEAFF. CDR3 nucleotide sequence: TGTGCCAGCAGCCTCAAAGACGGGGGGATCGCTGAAGCTTTCTTT.

This clone showed up just a few times. Here the CDR3 reads CASSDSSGGASTDTQYF. CDR3 in DNA: TGTGCCAGCAGTGACTCTAGCGGGGGGGCTAGCACAGATACGCAGTATTTT. The V and J genes are TRBV6-4 and TRBJ2-3; 11 bases are a match to TRBD2. The CDR3 runs to 17 residues. The trim removed 0 bases at V and 0 bases at J, leaving 2 bases unmatched. CDR1 MRHNA and CDR2 SNTAGT come from the germline V gene.

The table lists this clone with a count of one. The rearrangement joins TRBV2 to TRBJ2-1; 11 bases are a match to TRBD2. Germline assignment: CDR1 SNHLY and CDR2 FYNNEI. This CDR3 comprises 17 residues. Trimming at V came to 4 bases and at J to 10 bases, leaving 15 bases not matched to a gene. The CDR3 region is CASSGGVLAGEVGEQFF. The CDR3, as DNA: TGTGCCAGCAGTGGAGGGGTACTAGCGGGAGAGGTAGGCGAGCAGTTCTTC.

The J gene is TRBJ1-1, the V gene TRBV13; TRBD1 matches 7 bases. The CDR3 totals 12 residues. CDR1 and CDR2 from the germline V gene are PRHDT and FYEKMQ (reference sequence). V trimming: 5 bases; J trimming: 6 bases; junction bases outside the gene matches: 3. The CDR3 DNA sequence: TGTGCCAGCAGCCAGACAGGGCCTGAAGCTTTCTTT. Amino acid sequence: CASSQTGPEAFF.

This chain uses TRBV11-2 with TRBJ1-4; 7 bases are shared with TRBD1. The CDR3 consists of 17 residues. Losses at the gene ends were 0 bases for V and 7 bases for J; bases not matched to a gene: 11. Germline V CDR1 and CDR2: SGHAT, FQNNGV. The chain's CDR3 is CASSLEGWAGGTEKLFF. In nucleotides, the CDR3 is TGTGCCAGCAGCTTAGAGGGCTGGGCAGGGGGTACTGAAAAACTGTTTTTT.

This clone was observed once. The V call is TRBV18, the J call TRBJ2-3, with 10 positions matching TRBD2. The germline CDR1 and CDR2 sequences are KGHSH and LQKENI. Losses at the gene ends were 2 bases for V and 2 bases for J; bases not matched to a gene: 4. The CDR3 loop spans 16 amino acids. The CDR3 DNA reads TGTGCCAGCTCACCATCTAGCGGGAGCCCCACAGATACGCAGTATTTT. This encodes CASSPSSGSPTDTQYF.

The chain couples TRBV3-1 (or the pseudogene TRBV3-2) to TRBJ2-7; 10 bases fit TRBD2. This CDR3 comprises 14 residues. Germline assignment: CDR1 LGHDT and CDR2 YNNKEL (reference sequence). The J segment lost 3 bases and the V segment lost 5 bases, leaving 4 bases of the junction unmatched. DNA of the CDR3: TGTGCCAGCAGCTTAGCGGGAGGAGGCTACGAGCAGTACTTC. The encoded protein is CASSLAGGGYEQYF.

The chain recombines TRBV29-1 with TRBJ1-5; TRBD1 agrees at 8 bases. Germline CDR1 and CDR2: SQVTM and ANQGSEA. The CDR3 is made up of 14 amino acids. V shed 5 bases and J 2 bases; nucleotides not matched to a gene: 5. CDR3 nucleotides: TGCAGCGTTACCGGGACAGGAGGCAATCAGCCCCAGCATTTT. It specifies CSVTGTGGNQPQHF.

This chain links TRBV6-2 or TRBV6-3 with TRBJ1-3, with D possibly TRBD1 on 6 matching bases. The CDR3 has 14 residues. From germline, CDR1 is MNHEY and CDR2 SVGEGT. V lost 2 bases, J lost 4 bases, and 9 bases lay in between. CDR3 nucleotides: TGTGCCAGCAGTTACGGGGGCGCCGGAAACACCATATATTTT. Encoded protein: CASSYGGAGNTIYF.

The chain links TRBV15 to TRBJ1-2, with 9 bases matching TRBD1. CDR3 length: 15 residues. Germline V gene data show CDR1 as LNHNV and CDR2 as YYDKDF (reference sequence). The V segment lost 5 bases and the J segment 2 bases; nucleotides outside the gene matches: 6. CDR3 coding DNA: TGTGCCACCAGCCCCGGGACAGGGTCGAACTATGGCTACACCTTC. It codes for CATSPGTGSNYGYTF.

CDR3 sequence: CASKERELGTGELFF. The CDR3 DNA reads as TGTGCCAGCAAGGAGCGGGAGCTGGGTACCGGGGAGCTGTTTTTT. This chain uses TRBV2 with TRBJ2-2; 8 nucleotides align to TRBD2. The trim removed 7 bases at V and 5 bases at J, leaving 9 bases unmatched. The length of the CDR3 is 15 residues. Germline CDR1 reads SNHLY; CDR2 reads FYNNEI.

The chain joins TRBV5-8 to TRBJ2-7, with D unresolved. CDR1 and CDR2 from the germline V gene are SGHTS and YDEGEE. This CDR3 contains 12 residues. With 4 bases removed from V and 7 bases from J, the gap between germline ends came to 12 bases. CDR3: CASSPGSREQYF. CDR3 sequence (DNA): TGTGCCAGCAGCCCAGGTTCCCGAGAGCAGTACTTC.

The chain employs TRBV6-5 and TRBJ1-6, with TRBD1 identical over 7 bases. Germline loops: CDR1 MNHEY, CDR2 SVGAGI. The CDR3 sequence is 14 residues long. V was clipped by 5 bases and J by 5 bases; unmatched bases: 3. The CDR3 nucleotides are TGTGCCAGCAGTACCGGGACAGATAATTCACCCCTCCACTTT. Its protein product is CASSTGTDNSPLHF.

The V and J genes are TRBV14 and TRBJ1-3, with D possibly matching TRBD1 (6 bases). The CDR3 contains 16 residues. The V gene lost 3 bases and the J gene lost 0 bases, with 12 bases spanning the gap. Germline V gene sequence: CDR1 SGHDN, CDR2 FVKESK. The CDR3 bases are TGTGCCAGCAGCCACGGGACACCCTCCTCTGGAAACACCATATATTTT. This codes for CASSHGTPSSGNTIYF.

The J gene is TRBJ2-7, the V gene TRBV19; D may be TRBD1 (6 bases). This CDR3 region has 11 residues. Germline lookup yields CDR1 LNHDA and CDR2 SQIVND (reference sequence). The ends were cut back, 8 bases at V and 5 bases at J, with 10 bases in the middle. The CDR3 loop is CASCSGDEQYF. Written as DNA, the CDR3 is TGTGCCAGTTGTTCAGGGGACGAGCAGTACTTC.

The chain has TRBV29-1 and TRBJ2-7; 10 bases are a match to TRBD1. The CDR3 is 14 residues long. Germline assignment: CDR1 SQVTM and CDR2 ANQGSEA. With 7 bases clipped from V and 5 bases from J, the junction kept 11 bases outside the gene matches. The CDR3 DNA follows: TGCAGCGGGATACCGGGACAGGGGCGCCACGAGCAGTACTTC. Its translation is CSGIPGQGRHEQYF.

V usage is TRBV5-6 and J usage is TRBJ2-5; TRBD1 matches at 7 bases. The length of the CDR3 is 13 residues. V shed 6 bases, J shed 2 bases, and the junction held 4 bases outside the gene matches. The germline V gene encodes CDR1 SGHDT and CDR2 YYEEEE. CDR3 loop: CASNRDSQETQYF. Written as DNA, the CDR3 is TGTGCCAGCAACAGGGACAGTCAAGAGACCCAGTACTTC.

This sequence joins TRBV7-2 and TRBJ2-5; 8 bases fit TRBD2. Trimming at V came to 5 bases and at J to 5 bases, leaving 16 bases not matched to a gene. The CDR3 is 17 residues long. Germline V gives CDR1 SGHTA, CDR2 FQGNSA. The CDR3 region has the DNA TGTGCCAGCAGCCCCACACTTATGGGCGGGAGGCGGGAGACCCAGTACTTC. Translation gives CASSPTLMGGRRETQYF.

V and J are TRBV6-5 and TRBJ1-2; the D gene is possibly TRBD1 (5 bases). In germline, CDR1 is MNHEY, CDR2 SVGAGI. The CDR3 covers 13 residues. With 8 bases removed from V and 8 bases from J, the gap between germline ends came to 18 bases. CDR3 in amino acids: CASLKPGAGGYTF. CDR3 DNA: TGTGCCAGCCTGAAACCTGGGGCAGGGGGCTACACCTTC.

The CDR3 reads CAIRASGRSTDTQYF. CDR3 sequence (DNA): TGTGCCATCAGGGCTAGCGGGAGATCTACAGATACGCAGTATTTT. V is TRBV10-3 and J is TRBJ2-3; 10 positions agree with TRBD2. Germline V gene sequence: CDR1 ENHRY, CDR2 SYGVKD. The CDR3 consists of 15 residues. Unmatched junction bases numbered 6, after V lost 6 bases and J lost 3 bases.

This clone has more than one count but fewer than ten. The chain is built from TRBV6-5 and TRBJ1-3; 11 nucleotides align to TRBD1. The CDR3 is made up of 14 amino acids. Trimming removed 6 bases from V and 9 bases from J; junction bases left unmatched: 7. Looked up from germline, CDR1 is MNHEY and CDR2 is SVGAGI. The CDR3 here is CASSAGTGGTTIYF. The CDR3 DNA follows: TGTGCCAGCAGCGCCGGGACAGGGGGGACCACCATATATTTT.

The gene calls are TRBV29-1 and TRBJ2-7; D is perhaps TRBD2 (5 bases). The germline V gene encodes CDR1 SQVTM and CDR2 ANQGSEA. The CDR3 extends over 13 amino acids. Trimming removed 1 base at V and 2 bases at J, with 9 bases between. This CDR3 reads CSVEGPTTYEQYF. As DNA, the CDR3 is TGCAGCGTTGAAGGGCCGACTACCTACGAGCAGTACTTC.

V gene TRBV7-2 combines with J gene TRBJ1-2; 8 nucleotides align to TRBD1. From germline, CDR1 is SGHTA and CDR2 FQGNSA. The V segment lost 5 bases and the J segment 8 bases; nucleotides outside the gene matches: 4. The CDR3 extends over 12 amino acids. In nucleotides, the CDR3 is TGTGCCAGCAGCGCGACAGGGGAAGGCTACACCTTC. This codes for CASSATGEGYTF.

The V gene is TRBV24-1, the J gene TRBJ2-7; maybe TRBD1 (5 bases). The germline CDR1 and CDR2 sequences are KGHDR and SFDVKD. The V and J ends lost 0 bases and 6 bases respectively, with 11 bases between them. The CDR3 covers 14 residues. For the CDR3, the DNA is TGTGCCACCAGTGATTTGCAGTCAAGGGGCGAGCAGTACTTC. It translates to CATSDLQSRGEQYF.

The count of this clone is one. The chain couples TRBV2 to TRBJ2-7; TRBD1 is a possible D gene (6 bases). The V gene's germline CDR1 is SNHLY and CDR2 FYNNEI. Trimming took off 10 bases at V and 5 bases at J, with 21 bases between the two ends. The CDR3 runs 14 residues. CDR3 coding DNA: TGTGCCATCAATCGACGAGGGGGTCCCCACGAGCAGTACTTC. This sequence encodes CAINRRGGPHEQYF.